A selection of T cell receptor beta chains follows, all from one sample in a study of T cells in Graves' hyperthyroidism and ophthalmopathy. One entry per CDR3 protein results from TCRdb running MiXCR on the multiplex PCR reads. The table shows under 400,000 distinct CDR3 sequences, with 13% occurring only once. Material: blood. These receptors all come from a young woman with Graves' hyperthyroidism. Each CDR3 is given with its conserved first and last residue. The D gene is left open where the match is weak. Clone size is stated in some rows and not others, as once, few, many or a class when expanded.

cdr3_nt,cdr3_aa,j_call,v_call,d_call,clone_size
TGTGCCAGCAGCTTAGCTTATTATAGCAATCAGCCCCAGCATTTT,CASSLAYYSNQPQHF,TRBJ1-5,TRBV7-2,.,once
TGCGCCAGCAGCCAACTCCCCGGCCTTAACTATGGCTACACCTTC,CASSQLPGLNYGYTF,TRBJ1-2,TRBV4-1,.,few
TGTGCCAGCAGTAACAGGGGGGGGACCCAGTACTTC,CASSNRGGTQYF,TRBJ2-5,TRBV2,.,many
TGTGCCAGCAGCTTATATGGCCCCTCCTATGGCTACACCTTC,CASSLYGPSYGYTF,TRBJ1-2,TRBV11-2,.,many
TGTGCCAGCAGTCGGACAGAGAGCTCCTACGAGCAGTACTTC,CASSRTESSYEQYF,TRBJ2-7,TRBV6-1,.,many
TGTGCCCGGGGCGGGAGTGCTAATGAAAAACTGTTTTTT,CARGGSANEKLFF,TRBJ1-4,TRBV2,.,.
TGTGCCAGCACCCTGGACAGGGGTCTGGAAAAACTGTTTTTT,CASTLDRGLEKLFF,TRBJ1-4,TRBV28,TRBD1,.
TGTGCCACCAGTGATTCCGGGAGAACAGATACGCAGTATTTT,CATSDSGRTDTQYF,TRBJ2-3,TRBV24-1,.,few
TGTGCCAGCAGTCAGTCCGGGACAGTGAAGTACTTC,CASSQSGTVKYF,TRBJ2-5,TRBV27,TRBD1,many
TGTGCCACCAGCCTAAGGGTGGAAAAACTGTTTTTT,CATSLRVEKLFF,TRBJ1-4,TRBV15,.,.
TGTGCCAGCAGCTTCGGTACAGAGGCGGGAAGGGGAAAGAATCAGCCCCAGCATTTT,CASSFGTEAGRGKNQPQHF,TRBJ1-5,TRBV7-9,.,few
TGTGCCTGGAGCATCCTGGCGGGAGTATTCACAGATACGCAGTATTTT,CAWSILAGVFTDTQYF,TRBJ2-3,TRBV30,TRBD2,many
TGTGCCACCAGCACCAGGGTGGCTGGGGAGCTGTTTTTT,CATSTRVAGELFF,TRBJ2-2,TRBV15,.,.